A selection of T cell receptor beta chains follows, all from one sample in a study of T cell responses to AZD1222 COVID-19 vaccine. TCRdb's copy holds only in-frame clones and misses some; the assay was immunoSEQ multiplex PCR. The data contain around 100,000 clones, about 91% of them singletons. Sample: peripheral blood, taken on day 0 of AZD1222 vaccination. These receptors originate from an adult in good health. The CDR3 runs from the conserved cysteine through the conserved F or W. D genes are given only for firm matches. Clone size, where shown, is once, few, many, or a class for clones that have expanded.

j_call | v_call | d_call | clone_size | cdr3_length | cdr3_aa | cdr3_nt
TRBJ1-3 | TRBV12-3/TRBV12-4 | . | . | 13 | CASSLEGVDTIYF | TGTGCCAGCAGTTTAGAAGGGGTGGACACCATATATTTT
TRBJ2-7 | TRBV19 | TRBD1 | few | 14 | CASRPGTGVHEQYF | TGTGCCAGTAGACCGGGGACAGGGGTCCACGAGCAGTACTTC
TRBJ1-5 | TRBV19 | . | . | 13 | CASTYDRNQPQHF | TGTGCCAGTACCTATGACAGGAATCAGCCCCAGCATTTT
TRBJ2-2 | TRBV15 | TRBD1 | . | 15 | CATSKRTGSAGELFF | TGTGCCACCAGCAAAAGGACAGGGAGCGCCGGGGAGCTGTTTTTT
TRBJ2-3 | TRBV7-9 | . | . | 15 | CASSFGTGGTDTQYF | TGTGCCAGCAGCTTTGGAACGGGGGGCACAGATACGCAGTATTTT
TRBJ1-5 | TRBV19 | TRBD1 | . | 15 | CASKGDRDSYQPQHF | TGTGCCAGTAAGGGAGACCGGGACAGCTATCAGCCCCAGCATTTT
TRBJ2-2 | TRBV11-2 | . | . | 15 | CASSSTRGNTGELFF | TGTGCCAGCAGTTCCACCAGGGGGAACACCGGGGAGCTGTTTTTT
TRBJ1-1 | TRBV14 | . | . | 16 | CASSQAIWGTSTEAFF | TGTGCCAGCAGCCAAGCGATCTGGGGGACGAGCACTGAAGCTTTCTTT
TRBJ1-1 | TRBV12-5 | . | . | 15 | CASGFGRAENTEAFF | TGTGCTAGTGGTTTCGGTAGGGCAGAGAACACTGAAGCTTTCTTT
TRBJ2-3 | TRBV28 | TRBD2 | . | 16 | CASSPLPGGGADTQYF | TGTGCCAGCAGTCCCCTCCCAGGCGGGGGTGCAGATACGCAGTATTTT
TRBJ1-3 | TRBV7-8 | . | . | 17 | CASSTARGTSSGNTIYF | TGTGCCAGCAGCACCGCCAGGGGCACATCCTCTGGAAACACCATATATTTT
TRBJ1-4 | TRBV4-1 | . | . | 15 | CASSQGGEVNEKLFF | TGCGCCAGCAGCCAAGGGGGGGAGGTTAATGAAAAACTGTTTTTT
TRBJ1-2 | TRBV3-1/TRBV3-2 | . | once | 14 | CASSQEVRAGGYTF | TGTGCCAGCAGCCAAGAGGTCAGGGCAGGTGGCTACACCTTC
TRBJ1-1 | TRBV27 | TRBD1 | . | 13 | CASSLALDRQAFF | TGTGCCAGCAGTTTAGCCCTGGACAGGCAAGCTTTCTTT
TRBJ1-2 | TRBV3-1/TRBV3-2 | . | . | 12 | CASSQGAESYTF | TGTGCCAGCAGCCAAGGGGCCGAGAGCTACACCTTC
TRBJ2-7 | TRBV5-3 | . | . | 13 | CARSLSPAYEQYF | TGTGCCAGAAGCTTGAGCCCTGCCTACGAGCAGTACTTC
TRBJ1-2 | TRBV7-9 | TRBD1 | . | 15 | CASTERAGGDDGYTF | TGTGCCAGCACCGAGCGGGCAGGGGGAGACGATGGCTACACCTTC
TRBJ2-7 | TRBV13 | . | . | 12 | CASSLSYGEQYF | TGTGCCAGCAGCTTATCGTACGGGGAGCAGTACTTC
TRBJ2-7 | TRBV4-1 | TRBD2 | . | 17 | CASSQERRWGGQYEQYF | TGCGCCAGCAGCCAAGAAAGGAGGTGGGGGGGTCAATACGAGCAGTACTTC
TRBJ2-1 | TRBV3-1/TRBV3-2 | TRBD2 | . | 16 | CASSQGWGGSYNEQFF | TGTGCCAGCAGCCAAGGGTGGGGGGGCTCCTACAATGAGCAGTTCTTC
TRBJ2-3 | TRBV19 | . | . | 13 | CASSDGITDTQYF | TGTGCCAGTAGTGATGGAATCACAGATACGCAGTATTTT
TRBJ1-6 | TRBV4-1 | . | . | 15 | CASSPTGASGSPLHF | TGCGCCAGCAGCCCGACCGGGGCAAGTGGTTCACCCCTCCACTTT
TRBJ1-2 | TRBV28 | . | . | 13 | CASSPGGGFGYTF | TGTGCCAGCAGTCCCGGGGGAGGGTTTGGCTACACCTTC
TRBJ2-3 | TRBV5-1 | . | . | 17 | CASSLLDPGHRLNTQYF | TGCGCCAGCAGCCTGCTCGATCCGGGACATCGCTTGAATACGCAGTATTTT
TRBJ1-2 | TRBV6-5 | . | . | 13 | CASSYFIMYGYTF | TGTGCCAGCAGTTACTTTATCATGTATGGCTACACCTTC
TRBJ2-1 | TRBV14 | . | . | 14 | CASSLPGQGNEQFF | TGTGCCAGCAGCCTACCGGGCCAAGGGAATGAGCAGTTCTTC
TRBJ1-4 | TRBV27 | . | . | 14 | CASSPTGTILKLFF | TGTGCCAGCAGTCCCACCGGGACAATTTTGAAACTGTTTTTT
TRBJ1-1 | TRBV15 | . | . | 13 | CATSRSRVTEAFF | TGTGCCACCAGCAGATCGCGGGTCACTGAAGCTTTCTTT
TRBJ1-3 | TRBV4-2 | . | . | 16 | CASSQGHSNSGNTIYF | TGTGCCAGCAGCCAAGGCCACAGTAACTCTGGAAACACCATATATTTT
TRBJ2-1 | TRBV18 | . | . | 14 | CASSRTTDYNEQFF | TGTGCCAGCTCAAGAACGACAGACTACAATGAGCAGTTCTTC
TRBJ2-3 | TRBV5-6 | . | . | 17 | CASSLVARPSNTDTQYF | TGTGCCAGCAGCTTGGTGGCCAGACCTTCTAACACAGATACGCAGTATTTT
TRBJ2-5 | TRBV2 | . | few | 14 | CASSEASGAETQYF | TGTGCCAGCAGTGAAGCCAGTGGGGCAGAGACCCAGTACTTC
TRBJ2-1 | TRBV30 | . | . | 14 | CAWSVLSSYNEQFF | TGTGCCTGGAGTGTATTAAGCTCCTACAATGAGCAGTTCTTC
TRBJ2-5 | TRBV7-9 | TRBD2 | . | 13 | CASSLRGKETQYF | TGTGCCAGCAGCTTGCGGGGGAAGGAGACCCAGTACTTC
TRBJ1-5 | TRBV2 | . | . | 16 | CASSSDMAASNQPQHF | TGTGCCAGCAGCTCTGACATGGCAGCGAGCAATCAGCCCCAGCATTTT
TRBJ2-1 | TRBV7-6 | . | . | 15 | CASSFRWGAHNEQFF | TGTGCCAGCAGCTTCAGGTGGGGGGCACACAATGAGCAGTTCTTC
TRBJ1-2 | TRBV19 | . | . | 15 | CASSIDSGDHYGYTF | TGTGCCAGTAGTATAGATTCAGGGGACCACTATGGCTACACCTTC
TRBJ1-5 | TRBV4-1 | TRBD1 | . | 16 | CASSPYQGASNQPQHF | TGCGCCAGCAGCCCATATCAGGGGGCAAGCAATCAGCCCCAGCATTTT
TRBJ2-7 | TRBV7-9 | . | . | 14 | CASSPRGFLYEQYF | TGTGCCAGCAGCCCCAGGGGCTTCCTCTACGAGCAGTACTTC
TRBJ1-5 | TRBV12-3/TRBV12-4 | . | . | 13 | CASSKQENQPQHF | TGTGCCAGCAGCAAACAGGAGAATCAGCCCCAGCATTTT